These 2 T cell receptor beta chains were sequenced from one sample in a study of blood T cell repertoires in COVID-19. The assay was immunoSEQ multiplex PCR, and TCRdb's table has in-frame clones only and misses some. The repertoire holds roughly 300,000 clones, with roughly 85% as singletons. The specimen was peripheral blood. The receptor source for this set is a human donor in a cohort sampled during active COVID-19.

CDR3 region: CASSQVSGGRTDTQYF. The CDR3 DNA reads as TGTGCCAGCAGCCAAGTTAGCGGGGGCCGCACAGATACGCAGTATTTT. The chain has TRBV3-1 (or the pseudogene TRBV3-2) and TRBJ2-3, with TRBD2 matching over 9 bases. Trimming took 1 base from V and 1 from J; bases not matched to a gene: 3. There are 16 residues in the CDR3. CDR1 is LGHDT and CDR2 is YNNKEL in the germline V gene (reference sequence).

The rearrangement links TRBV6-5 to TRBJ2-7; TRBD1 agrees at 7 bases. The germline CDR1 and CDR2 sequences are MNHEY and SVGAGI. This CDR3 spans 12 amino acids. V lost 8 bases, J lost 7 bases, and 8 bases stayed unmatched. CDR3 in amino acids: CASPGQFGEQYF. The CDR3, as DNA: TGTGCCAGCCCGGGACAGTTTGGGGAGCAGTACTTC.